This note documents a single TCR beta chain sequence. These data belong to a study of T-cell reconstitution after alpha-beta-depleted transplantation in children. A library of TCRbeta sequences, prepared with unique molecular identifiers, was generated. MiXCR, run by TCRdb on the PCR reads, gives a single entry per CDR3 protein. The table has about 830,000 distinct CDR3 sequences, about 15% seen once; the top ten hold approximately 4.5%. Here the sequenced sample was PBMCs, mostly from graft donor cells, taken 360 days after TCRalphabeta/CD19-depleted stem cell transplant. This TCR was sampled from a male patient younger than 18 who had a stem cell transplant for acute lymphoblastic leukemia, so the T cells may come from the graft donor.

CDR3 in amino acids: CASSSQLGQGGPDTQYF. CDR3 DNA: TGTGCCAGCAGTTCCCAATTGGGACAGGGAGGGCCAGATACGCAGTATTTT. The chain recombines TRBV6-5 with TRBJ2-3; TRBD1 matches 9 bases. Germline assignment: CDR1 MNHEY and CDR2 SVGAGI. The V gene end was trimmed by 4 bases and the J gene end by 4 bases; junction bases not matched to a gene: 12. This CDR3 is built from 17 residues.